The 4 T cell receptor beta chains in this list originate from one sample, sequenced in a study of shared clonotypes between healthy human individuals. As defined, naive CD8 cells were CD45RO-negative and positively selected for CCR7, with terminally differentiated effector memory CD45RA+ cells excluded. Repertoires were generated with immunoSEQ multiplex PCR, while TCRdb's copy carries only in-frame clones and drops some. The repertoire holds more than 500,000 clones, with approximately 96% as singletons. The source material was naive CD8+ T cells sorted from blood. The receptors were sampled from a woman aged 30 to 39 in good health.

Concerning this clone: Within the sample, other DNA sequences also encode this same CDR3. The chain couples TRBV5-6 to TRBJ2-7; D might be TRBD1 or TRBD2, each matching 5 bases. CDR1 is SGHDT and CDR2 is YYEEEE in the germline V gene. Trimming took 2 bases from V and 2 from J, leaving 11 bases between them. This CDR3 spans 14 amino acids. For the CDR3, the DNA is TGTGCCAGCAGCTTAGGGACGGGTGCCTACGAGCAGTACTTC. Protein product: CASSLGTGAYEQYF. The variable domain in full, with the rest retrieved from reference TRBV5-6 and TRBJ2-7, is DAGVTQSPTHLIKTRGQQVTLRCSPKSGHDTVSWYQQALGQGPQFIFQYYEEEERQRGNFPDRFSGHQFPNYSSELNVNALLLGDSALYLCASSLGTGAYEQYFGPGTRLTVT.

The chain links TRBV27 to TRBJ1-1, with TRBD1 matching 8 bases. The V gene end was trimmed by 8 bases and the J gene end by 1 base; junction bases not matched to a gene: 3. The CDR3 is 13 residues long. Germline V gene lookup returns CDR1 MNHEY and CDR2 SMNVEV (reference sequence). The CDR3 spells CASWTGSNTEAFF. CDR3 nucleotide sequence: TGTGCCAGCTGGACAGGGTCGAACACTGAAGCTTTCTTT.

The J gene is TRBJ1-2, the V gene TRBV6-1; a weak D match, TRBD1 (5 bases). V was clipped by 6 bases and J by 0 bases, with 11 bases between them. The CDR3 is made up of 14 amino acids. CDR1 MNHNS and CDR2 SASEGT come from the germline V gene. The CDR3 DNA follows: TGTGCCAGCAGCCCAGGGATAGCTAACTATGGCTACACCTTC. Its protein is CASSPGIANYGYTF.

The chain uses TRBV7-9 and TRBJ2-3; D gene uncertain. The V gene's germline CDR1 is SEHNR and CDR2 FQNEAQ (reference sequence). There are 12 residues in the CDR3. Trimming left V 3 bases short and J 4 bases short, with 5 bases between. The CDR3 DNA reads as TGTGCCAGCAGCTTCCGGGCAGATACGCAGTATTTT. This codes for CASSFRADTQYF.